This TCR beta chain was obtained from a study of high-grade serous ovarian cancer treatment subgroups. Study findings and constraints: These tumor repertoires lack spatial information from bulk sequencing.

In regard to this clone: Its antigen is undetermined.

Tumor samples were obtained before definitive surgery or chemotherapy. The CDR3 spans 14 residues. Trimming pared 1 base from V and 1 base from J, leaving 7 bases between. The germline V gene has CDR1 SGHVS and CDR2 FNYEAQ. Generated by immunoSEQ multiplex PCR, the TCRdb table keeps only in-frame clones and is missing some. The sample has about 16,000 clones; around 73% are singletons. The sequenced sample was tumor tissue. The sequence was obtained from a human donor with high-grade serous ovarian cancer. The V and J genes are TRBV7-6 and TRBJ1-1; D is unresolved. The CDR3 DNA sequence: TGTGCCAGCAGCTTAGGAAGGGAGAACACTGAAGCTTTCTTT. This gives the protein CASSLGRENTEAFF. Combining the CDR3 with reference TRBV7-6 and TRBJ1-1 gives the whole variable domain GAGVSQSPRYKVTKRGQDVALRCDPISGHVSLYWYRQALGQGPEFLTYFNYEAQQDKSGLPNDRFSAERPEGSISTLTIQRTEQRDSAMYRCASSLGRENTEAFFGQGTRLTVV.